This T cell receptor beta chain was sequenced during a study of radiation and T cells in renal cell carcinoma. J was trimmed by 8 bases and V by 6 bases; bases with no gene match: 4. CDR3 length: 13 residues. Looked up from germline, CDR1 is MNHEY and CDR2 is SVGAGI. As to this clone: What it binds is unknown. This specimen includes other DNA sequences encoding the same CDR3.

Using immunoSEQ multiplex PCR, the repertoire was profiled, and TCRdb retains in-frame clones only, with some absent. The data hold approximately 86,000 clones, with around 85% observed a single time. Time point given: blood 4 weeks post-SBRT, at nephrectomy. Treatment here: 15 Gy SBRT to primary tumor, nephrectomy 4 weeks later. Findings and caveats of the study: From baseline, blood top tumor clonotypes peaked at 2 weeks post-radiation.

The sequence was collected from a man aged 45-65 years with renal cell carcinoma. J is TRBJ2-1 and V is TRBV6-5; 10 nucleotides match TRBD1. The starting material was blood, obtained from a patient whose treatment included radiotherapy and nephrectomy. Here the CDR3 reads CASRRQGADEQFF. As DNA, the CDR3 is TGTGCCAGCAGGCGACAGGGGGCCGATGAGCAGTTCTTC.